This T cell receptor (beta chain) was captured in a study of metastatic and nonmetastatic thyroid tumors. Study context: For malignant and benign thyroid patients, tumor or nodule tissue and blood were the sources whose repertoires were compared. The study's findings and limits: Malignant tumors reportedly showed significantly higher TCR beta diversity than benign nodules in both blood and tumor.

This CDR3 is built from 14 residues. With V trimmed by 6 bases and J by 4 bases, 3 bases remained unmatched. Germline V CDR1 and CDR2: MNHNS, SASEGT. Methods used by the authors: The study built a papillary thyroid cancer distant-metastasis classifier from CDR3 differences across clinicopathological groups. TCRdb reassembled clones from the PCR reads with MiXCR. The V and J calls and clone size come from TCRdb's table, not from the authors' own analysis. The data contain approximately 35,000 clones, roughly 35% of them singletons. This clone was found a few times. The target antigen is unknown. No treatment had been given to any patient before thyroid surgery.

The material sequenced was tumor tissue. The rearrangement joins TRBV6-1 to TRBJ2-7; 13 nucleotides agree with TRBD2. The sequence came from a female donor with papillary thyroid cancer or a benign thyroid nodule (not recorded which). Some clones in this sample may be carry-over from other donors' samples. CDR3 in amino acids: CASRRLAGGYEQYF. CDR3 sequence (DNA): TGTGCCAGCAGACGACTAGCGGGAGGTTACGAGCAGTACTTC.